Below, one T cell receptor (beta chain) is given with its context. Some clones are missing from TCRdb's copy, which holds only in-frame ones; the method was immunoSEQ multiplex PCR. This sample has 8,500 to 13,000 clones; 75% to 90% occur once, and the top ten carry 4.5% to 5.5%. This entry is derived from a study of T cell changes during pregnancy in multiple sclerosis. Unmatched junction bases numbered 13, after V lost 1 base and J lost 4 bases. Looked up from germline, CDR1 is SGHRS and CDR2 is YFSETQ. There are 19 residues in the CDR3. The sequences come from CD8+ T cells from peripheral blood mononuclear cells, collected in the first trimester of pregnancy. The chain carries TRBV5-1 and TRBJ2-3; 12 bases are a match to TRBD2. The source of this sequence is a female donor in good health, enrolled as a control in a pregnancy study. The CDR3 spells CASSLTSGGSSIGADTQYF. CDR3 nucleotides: TGCGCCAGCAGCTTGACTAGCGGGGGGTCGTCAATAGGTGCAGATACGCAGTATTTT.